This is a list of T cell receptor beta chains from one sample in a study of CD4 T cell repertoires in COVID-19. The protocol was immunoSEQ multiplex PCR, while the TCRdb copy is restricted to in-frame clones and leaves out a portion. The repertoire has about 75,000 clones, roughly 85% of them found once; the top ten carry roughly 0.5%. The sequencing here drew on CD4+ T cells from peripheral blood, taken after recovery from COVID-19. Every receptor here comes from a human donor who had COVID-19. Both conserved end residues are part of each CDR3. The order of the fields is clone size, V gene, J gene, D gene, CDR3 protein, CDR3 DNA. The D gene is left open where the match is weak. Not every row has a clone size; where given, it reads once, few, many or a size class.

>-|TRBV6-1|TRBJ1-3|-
CASSEPWSSGNTIYF
TGTGCCAGCAGTGAACCCTGGAGCTCTGGAAACACCATATATTTT
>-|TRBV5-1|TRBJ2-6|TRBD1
CASSPRGPGANVLTF
TGCGCCAGCAGCCCCAGGGGGCCTGGGGCCAACGTCCTGACTTTC
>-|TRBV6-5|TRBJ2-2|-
CASRLWQGSAGELFF
TGTGCCAGCAGGTTATGGCAGGGGTCGGCCGGGGAGCTGTTTTTT
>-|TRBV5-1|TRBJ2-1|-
CASSFNTPYNEQFF
TGCGCCAGCAGCTTCAACACGCCCTACAATGAGCAGTTCTTC
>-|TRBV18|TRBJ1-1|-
CASSRGGFENTEAFF
TGTGCCAGCTCACGTGGAGGGTTTGAGAACACTGAAGCTTTCTTT
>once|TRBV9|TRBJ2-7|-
CASSVGGTGPHYEQYF
TGTGCCAGCAGCGTAGGAGGCACGGGCCCTCACTACGAGCAGTACTTC
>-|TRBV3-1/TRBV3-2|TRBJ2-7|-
CASSQGTSLNGHEQYF
TGTGCCAGCAGCCAAGGAACTTCCCTTAACGGCCACGAGCAGTACTTC
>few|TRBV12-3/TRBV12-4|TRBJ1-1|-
CASSLSDSEAFF
TGTGCCAGCAGTTTATCGGACAGTGAAGCTTTCTTT
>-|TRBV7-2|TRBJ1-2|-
CASSLNGGRGYGYTF
TGTGCCAGCAGCTTAAACGGGGGGCGAGGCTATGGCTACACCTTC
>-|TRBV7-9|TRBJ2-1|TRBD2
CASNLGPPLAGGKDEQFF
TGTGCCAGCAACCTTGGACCCCCTCTAGCGGGGGGTAAGGATGAGCAGTTCTTC
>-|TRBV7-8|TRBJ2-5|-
CASSLVSSGGTQYF
TGTGCCAGCAGCTTAGTGAGTAGCGGAGGGACCCAGTACTTC
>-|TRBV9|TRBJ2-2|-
CASSVRTENTGELFF
TGTGCCAGCAGCGTTAGGACAGAGAACACCGGGGAGCTGTTTTTT
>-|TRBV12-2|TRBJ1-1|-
CASRFGRGLGAFF
TGTGCAAGTCGCTTTGGAAGGGGGCTCGGGGCTTTCTTT
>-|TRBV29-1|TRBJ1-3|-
CSAGDRSSGNTIYF
TGCAGCGCCGGTGACAGGAGCTCTGGAAACACCATATATTTT
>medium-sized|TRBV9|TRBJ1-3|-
CASSVARRGNTIYF
TGTGCCAGCAGCGTAGCCCGGAGGGGAAACACCATATATTTT
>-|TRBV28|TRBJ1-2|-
CASSNQYRTHGYTF
TGTGCCAGCAGCAACCAATACAGGACGCATGGCTACACCTTC
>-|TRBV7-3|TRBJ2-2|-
CASSLNRDAGELFF
TGTGCCAGCAGCTTAAACAGGGACGCCGGGGAGCTGTTTTTT
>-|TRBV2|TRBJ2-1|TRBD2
CASKRTSGSLVFF
TGTGCCAGCAAAAGGACTAGCGGGAGTCTTGTGTTCTTC
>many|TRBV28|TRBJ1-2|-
CASSPQVGASNYGYTF
TGTGCCAGCAGTCCCCAAGTGGGGGCAAGTAACTATGGCTACACCTTC
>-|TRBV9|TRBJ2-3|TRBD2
CASSSSGGPTDTQYF
TGTGCCAGCAGCTCATCGGGGGGGCCCACAGATACGCAGTATTTT
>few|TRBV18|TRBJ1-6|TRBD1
CASSNSGTEAPLHF
TGTGCCAGCTCAAACTCCGGGACAGAGGCCCCCCTCCACTTT
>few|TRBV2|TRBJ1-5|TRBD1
CASSAETGGNQPQHF
TGTGCCAGCAGTGCGGAGACAGGGGGCAATCAGCCCCAGCATTTT
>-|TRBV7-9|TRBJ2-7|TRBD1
CASSPGTGGGYEQYF
TGTGCCAGCAGTCCTGGGACAGGGGGCGGCTACGAGCAGTACTTC
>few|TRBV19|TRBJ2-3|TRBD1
CASSIRTGSDTQYF
TGTGCCAGTAGTATACGGACAGGGTCAGATACGCAGTATTTT
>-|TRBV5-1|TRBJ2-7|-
CASSFGPQPDYEQYF
TGCGCCAGCAGCTTTGGGCCACAGCCGGACTACGAGCAGTACTTC
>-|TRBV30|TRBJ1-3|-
CAWTLIEGYSGNTIYF
TGTGCCTGGACACTTATCGAGGGGTACTCTGGAAACACCATATATTTT
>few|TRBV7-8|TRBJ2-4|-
CASSPATGVVNIQYF
TGTGCCAGCAGCCCCGCAACGGGGGTGGTAAACATTCAGTACTTC
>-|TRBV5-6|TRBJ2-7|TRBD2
CASSPTSGRWYEQYF
TGTGCCAGCAGCCCGACTAGCGGGAGATGGTACGAGCAGTACTTC